This T cell receptor beta chain was identified in a study of beta chain features in type 1 diabetes. Turning to the study itself: Sorted cells numbering approximately 110,000,000 were examined across all samples.

Reverse transcription of all isolated RNA meant that expressed TCRB transcripts were sequenced. Here immunoSEQ multiplex PCR was the method, and the copy in TCRdb shows in-frame clones only, minus some. The sample includes under 850,000 clones, roughly 13% seen only once; the top ten take about 0.02%. Points from the study as a whole: When Type 1 diabetes patients were examined, their TCRB CDR3s proved moderately but significantly shorter in all four CD4+ subsets.

In its sample, this clone was seen a few times. Its antigen remains unknown. Germline-derived CDR1 and CDR2 are MNHNS and SASEGT. Between the trimmed V and J ends, which lost 1 base and 6 bases, there was a span of 10 bases. The CDR3 totals 14 residues. Sequenced material: naive CD4+ T cells from blood. This chain uses TRBV6-1 with TRBJ2-1, with D uncertain. The receptor comes from a man younger than 35 with type 1 diabetes. CDR3 bases: TGTGCCAGCAGTGAAGGTCTAGTCGTCAATGAGCAGTTCTTC. This sequence encodes CASSEGLVVNEQFF.